This TCR beta chain was identified during a study of blood T cell repertoires in COVID-19. The overall study: Collection of acute and convalescent COVID-19 samples took place in the United States, Italy and Spain.

Losses at the gene ends were 3 bases for V and 0 bases for J; bases not matched to a gene: 13. This CDR3 is 20 amino acids long. The germline V gene has CDR1 LGHNA and CDR2 YNFKEQ. Per the original methods: Amplification of reference gene primers was used by the study to estimate nucleated cell counts. The assay was immunoSEQ multiplex PCR, and TCRdb's table has in-frame clones only and misses some. V and J calls and clone size follow that table, whereas D and trimming were derived from the DNA. The repertoire holds 51,000 or so clones, with roughly 89% as singletons. Sequenced sample: peripheral blood. The V gene is TRBV4-2, the J gene TRBJ2-4; 11 bases line up with TRBD2. The receptor comes from an elderly man with active or convalescent COVID-19. The CDR3 loop reads CASSHHDTRTSGLAKNIQYF. CDR3 sequence (DNA): TGTGCCAGCAGCCACCACGATACTAGGACTAGCGGGTTAGCCAAAAACATTCAGTACTTC.